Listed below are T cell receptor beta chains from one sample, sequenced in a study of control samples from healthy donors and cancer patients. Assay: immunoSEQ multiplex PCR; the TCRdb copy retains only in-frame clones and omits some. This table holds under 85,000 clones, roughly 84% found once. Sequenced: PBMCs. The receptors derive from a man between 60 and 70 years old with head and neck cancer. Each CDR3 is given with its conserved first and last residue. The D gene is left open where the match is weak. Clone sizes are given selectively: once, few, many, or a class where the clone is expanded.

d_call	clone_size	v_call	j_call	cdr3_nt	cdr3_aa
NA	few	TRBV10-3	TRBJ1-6	TGTGCCATCAGTGATCCAAGGGGGGGGACACTTAATTCACCCCTCCACTTT	CAISDPRGGTLNSPLHF
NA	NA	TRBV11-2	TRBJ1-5	TGTGCCAGCAGCTTAGACTCGAATCAGCCCCAGCATTTT	CASSLDSNQPQHF
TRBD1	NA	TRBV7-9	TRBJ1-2	TGTGCCAGCAGCGCATACGGGACAGGGGGTGGCTACACCTTC	CASSAYGTGGGYTF
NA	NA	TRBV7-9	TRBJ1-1	TGTGCCAGCAGCTTAGTTGTGAGCACAGCGGCTTTCTTT	CASSLVVSTAAFF
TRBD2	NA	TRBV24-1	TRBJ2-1	TGTGCCACCAGTGACCCGGACGGGAGGAGCTCCTACAATGAGCAGTTCTTC	CATSDPDGRSSYNEQFF
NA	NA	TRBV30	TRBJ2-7	TGTGCCTGGAGTGTAGGGGCAGGTCCCAACGAGCAGTACTTC	CAWSVGAGPNEQYF
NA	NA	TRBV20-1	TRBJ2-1	TGCAGTGCTAGTGACGATGAGCAGTTCTTC	CSASDDEQFF
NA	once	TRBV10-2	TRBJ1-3	TGCGCCAGCACCGGCCGGGGTTCTGGAAACACCATATATTTT	CASTGRGSGNTIYF
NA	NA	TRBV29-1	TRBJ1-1	TGCAGCGTTGCTAAAGGGGGGGGTGAAGCTTTCTTT	CSVAKGGGEAFF
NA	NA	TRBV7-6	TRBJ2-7	TGTGCCAGTACCGAGCAGTACTTC	CASTEQYF
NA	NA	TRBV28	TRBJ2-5	TGTGCCAGCAGTTTAACCCGGGCAGGGGGGGACTTC	CASSLTRAGGDF
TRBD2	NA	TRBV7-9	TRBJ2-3	TGTGCCAGCAGCTTACTAGCGGGAGGACCATCCGATACGCAGTATTTT	CASSLLAGGPSDTQYF
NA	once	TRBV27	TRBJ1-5	TGTGCCAGCAGTTTATCGAAAGGTCTCAATCAGCCCCAGCATTTT	CASSLSKGLNQPQHF
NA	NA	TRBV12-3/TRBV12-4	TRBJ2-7	TGTGCCAGCAGTTTATACTACGAGCAGTACTTC	CASSLYYEQYF
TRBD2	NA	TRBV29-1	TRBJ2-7	TGCAGCGTGGATAGCGGGAGGGCCCCCGAGCAGTACTTC	CSVDSGRAPEQYF
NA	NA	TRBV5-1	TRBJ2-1	TGCGCCAGCAGCCTACTCAGGGATAGTTACAATGAGCAGTTCTTC	CASSLLRDSYNEQFF
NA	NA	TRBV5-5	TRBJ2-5	TGTGCCAGCAGCTTCCAAGGACACCAAGAGACCCAGTACTTC	CASSFQGHQETQYF
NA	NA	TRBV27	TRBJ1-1	TGTGCCAGCAGTCCATTCGGGGGTCGCAAGAACACTGAAGCTTTCTTT	CASSPFGGRKNTEAFF
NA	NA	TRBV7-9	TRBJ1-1	TGTGCCAGCAGCCTAGACAGCCTGCTTGAAGCTTTCTTT	CASSLDSLLEAFF
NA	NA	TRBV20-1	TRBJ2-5	TGCAGTGCTAGTTTCGGCAGACAAGAGACCCAGTACTTC	CSASFGRQETQYF
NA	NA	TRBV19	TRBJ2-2	TGTGCCAGTAGGGGCAGCGCGAACACCGGGGAGCTGTTTTTT	CASRGSANTGELFF
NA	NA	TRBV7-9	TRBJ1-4	TGTGCCAGCAGCTTAGTAGGCGGATCTAATGAAAAACTGTTTTTT	CASSLVGGSNEKLFF
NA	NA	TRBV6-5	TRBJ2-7	TGTGCCAGCAGTTACTCGTTGGCTAGCCACGAGCAGTACTTC	CASSYSLASHEQYF
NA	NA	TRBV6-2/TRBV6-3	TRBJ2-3	TGTGCCAGCAGTTACCAGTTCACAGATACGCAGTATTTT	CASSYQFTDTQYF
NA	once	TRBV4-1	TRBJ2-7	TGCGCCAGCAGCGCCCTAAATGGACAGATCTACGAGCAGTACTTC	CASSALNGQIYEQYF
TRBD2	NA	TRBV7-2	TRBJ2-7	TGTGCCAGCAGCTTGAGACTAGCGGGAGGGCTGGAGCAGTACTTC	CASSLRLAGGLEQYF
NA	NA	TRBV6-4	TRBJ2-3	TGTGCCAGCAGTGACTCCTGGGACTCCACAGATACGCAGTATTTT	CASSDSWDSTDTQYF
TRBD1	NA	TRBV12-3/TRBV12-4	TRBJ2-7	TGTGCCAGCACACTATTGGGACAGTCGGAGCAGTACTTC	CASTLLGQSEQYF
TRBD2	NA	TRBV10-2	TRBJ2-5	TGCGCCAGCAGTGACCTAGCGGGAGGGCCCTGGCTCCCGGACTTC	CASSDLAGGPWLPDF
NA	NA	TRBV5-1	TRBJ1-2	TGCGCCAGCAGCTTGGGACAGGAAAACTATGGCTACACCTTC	CASSLGQENYGYTF
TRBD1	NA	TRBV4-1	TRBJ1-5	TGCGCCAGCAGCCAAGAAGGGGGCATTAGCAATCAGCCCCAGCATTTT	CASSQEGGISNQPQHF